Below are 27 T cell receptor beta chains sequenced from a single sample in a study of spatial heterogeneity in lung cancer. MiXCR, run by TCRdb on the 5' RACE reads, gives a single entry per CDR3 protein. Of over 10,000 distinct CDR3 sequences listed, about a sixth were seen once; the top ten hold just over 50%. Time point noted: sample taken at primary tumor resection. Sequencing covered unsorted whole RNA taken from tumor, nontumor lung or frozen PBMC. The specimen was PBMCs, collected at surgery. Every receptor here comes from a male donor with early-stage non-small cell lung cancer.

The chain employs TRBV6-5 and TRBJ2-3, with D maybe TRBD2 (5 bases). This CDR3 region has 14 residues. Germline CDR1 MNHEY, CDR2 SVGAGI. V dropped 5 bases and J dropped 8 bases, with 17 bases sitting between them. As DNA, the CDR3 is TGTGCCAGCAGTCCCGAAGCAGTCGGAGGTACGCAGTATTTT. This translates into CASSPEAVGGTQYF.

This clonotype was detected many times. The gene calls are TRBV6-5 and TRBJ1-3; D uncertain. This CDR3 is built from 16 residues. Germline V gene sequence: CDR1 MNHEY, CDR2 SVGAGI. Trimming stripped 0 bases from V and 0 bases from J, with 9 bases between. This CDR3 is CASSYSIPSSGNTIYF. In DNA form, the CDR3 reads TGTGCCAGCAGTTACTCGATACCGAGCTCTGGAAACACCATATATTTT.

This clonotype has a handful of counts. V is TRBV12-3 or TRBV12-4 and J is TRBJ2-2; 9 bases agree with TRBD2. CDR3 size: 16 residues. With V trimmed by 6 bases and J by 4 bases, 9 bases remained unmatched. The chain's CDR3 is CASSPRAGGSTGELFF. In DNA form, the CDR3 reads TGTGCCAGCAGCCCAAGAGCGGGAGGTTCCACCGGGGAGCTGTTTTTT.

This clonotype appeared many times. The chain is built from TRBV6-5 and TRBJ2-1; TRBD2 might be the D (5 bases). CDR3 length equals 14 residues. V was clipped by 5 bases and J by 2 bases, with 10 bases between them. CDR1 is MNHEY, CDR2 SVGAGI, per germline. CDR3 amino acids: CASSRGSTYNEQFF. DNA of the CDR3: TGTGCCAGCAGTAGAGGGTCTACCTACAATGAGCAGTTCTTC.

This clonotype was seen a single time. This chain links TRBV3-1 with TRBJ2-1; D is uncertain. Germline V gene lookup returns CDR1 LGHDT and CDR2 YNNKEL (reference sequence). This CDR3 region has 12 residues. Deletions cut 2 bases from V and 12 bases from J, with 11 bases between. CDR3 loop: CASSQLYSGQFF. The DNA of the CDR3 is TGTGCCAGCAGCCAACTTTACAGTGGGCAGTTCTTC.

This clonotype was seen at least ten times. V usage is TRBV28 and J usage is TRBJ2-1, with TRBD2 matching 12 bases. Trimming removed 3 bases from V and 0 bases from J; junction bases left unmatched: 6. This CDR3 is built from 18 residues. Germline values: CDR1 MDHEN, CDR2 SYDVKM. CDR3 DNA: TGTGCCAGCAGTTTGCTGCTACTAGCGGGAGGCTCCTACAATGAGCAGTTCTTC. Its protein product is CASSLLLLAGGSYNEQFF.

The chain carries TRBV6-6 and TRBJ1-4; D is possibly TRBD1 (5 bases). The CDR3 length is 15 residues. The V gene's germline CDR1 is MNHNY and CDR2 SVGAGI (reference sequence). V was pared by 2 bases and J by 8 bases, with 15 bases between. Here the CDR3 DNA reads TGTGCCAGCAGTTACCCGCCGGGGGTAGGAGAAAAACTGTTTTTT. This gives the protein CASSYPPGVGEKLFF.

In its sample, this clonotype was seen a few times. This chain uses TRBV12-3 or TRBV12-4 with TRBJ1-2; D remains ambiguous. V was clipped by 5 bases and J by 4 bases, with 11 bases between them. CDR3 size: 13 residues. The CDR3 region has the DNA TGTGCCAGCAGTGTCCAGGTGTCCTATGGCTACACCTTC. Its translation is CASSVQVSYGYTF.

This clonotype was seen at least ten times. CDR3 region: CAIRGDRINTGELFF. The CDR3 DNA reads TGTGCCATCAGAGGGGACAGGATAAACACCGGGGAGCTGTTTTTT. This chain connects TRBV10-3 to TRBJ2-2, with 8 bases identical to TRBD1. The germline V gene encodes CDR1 ENHRY and CDR2 SYGVKD. The CDR3 runs 15 residues. Unmatched junction bases numbered 5, after V lost 6 bases and J lost 2 bases.

The chain is built from TRBV19 and TRBJ2-3; 8 bases line up with TRBD2. The germline V gene encodes CDR1 LNHDA and CDR2 SQIVND (reference sequence). The CDR3 is 16 amino acids. Trimming cost V 7 bases and J 1 base; bases outside gene matches: 10. CDR3 nucleotide sequence: TGTGCCAGTACCCCGACGGGAGCGGGAGGCACAGATACGCAGTATTTT. Amino acids: CASTPTGAGGTDTQYF.

The gene calls are TRBV7-2 and TRBJ2-7; no reliable D call. The CDR3 contains 14 residues. Germline CDR1 and CDR2: SGHTA and FQGNSA. The V end was cut by 1 base, the J end by 3 bases, with 10 bases between. CDR3 amino acids: CASSLVVKGYEQYF. In nucleotides, the CDR3 is TGTGCCAGCAGCTTAGTGGTGAAAGGCTACGAGCAGTACTTC. The full variable domain, rest sourced from reference TRBV7-2 and TRBJ2-7, is GAGVSQSPSNKVTEKGKDVELRCDPISGHTALYWYRQSLGQGLEFLIYFQGNSAPDKSGLPSDRFSAERTGGSVSTLTIQRTQQEDSAVYLCASSLVVKGYEQYFGPGTRLTVT.

This clonotype has a count of ten or more. The chain uses TRBV7-6 and TRBJ2-2, with TRBD2 as a possible D gene (7 bases). The germline V gene encodes CDR1 SGHVS and CDR2 FNYEAQ. The CDR3 loop spans 16 amino acids. Trimming shortened V by 3 bases and J by 5 bases, and 16 bases separated the two germline ends. The CDR3 loop is CASSLGASGKTGELFF. CDR3 DNA: TGTGCCAGCAGCTTGGGGGCTAGCGGAAAAACCGGGGAGCTGTTTTTT.

This clonotype showed up many times. For the CDR3, the DNA is TGTGCCAGCAGCCTCCAAGAGACCCAGTACTTC. Amino acid sequence: CASSLQETQYF. The chain links TRBV7-6 to TRBJ2-5; D gene unclear. V dropped 5 bases and J dropped 1 base, with 2 bases sitting between them. Germline values: CDR1 SGHVS, CDR2 FNYEAQ. CDR3 size: 11 residues.

This clonotype has just a few counts. The J gene is TRBJ2-1, the V gene TRBV5-4; TRBD2 agrees at 7 bases. The trim removed 5 bases at V and 4 bases at J, leaving 9 bases unmatched. CDR3 size: 15 residues. CDR1 SGHNT and CDR2 YYREEE come from the germline V gene (reference sequence). The CDR3 DNA is TGTGCCAGCAGTCCTTCTAGCGGACCGTACAATGAGCAGTTCTTC. Encoded protein: CASSPSSGPYNEQFF.

The rearrangement joins TRBV25-1 to TRBJ1-3, with D unclear. Germline V gene sequence: CDR1 MGHDK, CDR2 SYGVNS. Trimming took 2 bases from V and 0 from J, leaving 5 bases between them. This CDR3 is built from 14 residues. CDR3 region: CASSEERSGNTIYF. The CDR3, as DNA: TGTGCCAGCAGTGAAGAGCGCTCTGGAAACACCATATATTTT.

J is TRBJ1-2 and V is TRBV27; D may be TRBD1 (6 bases). The CDR3 contains 14 residues. V lost 5 bases to trimming and J lost 0 bases, with 10 bases between them. From germline, CDR1 is MNHEY and CDR2 SMNVEV (reference sequence). The chain's CDR3 is CASSADSSNYGYTF. The CDR3 DNA reads TGTGCCAGCAGTGCGGACAGTTCTAACTATGGCTACACCTTC.

This clonotype was recorded a few times. The chain joins TRBV2 to TRBJ2-7; D may be TRBD2 (6 bases). The CDR3 length is 11 residues. Germline V gives CDR1 SNHLY, CDR2 FYNNEI. V lost 6 bases, J lost 4 bases, and 7 bases lay in between. The CDR3 region is CASRAGYEQYF. Written as DNA, the CDR3 is TGTGCCAGCAGGGCGGGGTACGAGCAGTACTTC.

The rearrangement uses TRBV3-2 and TRBJ2-5; the table assigns TRBD1, which was not confirmed against the DNA. TRBV3-2 has pseudogene status. The CDR3 totals 17 residues. CDR3: CASSQYLFREHQETQYF. As DNA, the CDR3 is TGTGCCAGCAGCCAATATTTGTTTCGGGAACACCAAGAGACCCAGTACTTC.

In this sample, this clonotype turned up many times. J is TRBJ2-7 and V is TRBV12-3 or TRBV12-4; the D is unclear. Trimming pared 2 bases from V and 7 bases from J, leaving 9 bases between. The CDR3 runs to 12 residues. The CDR3 reads CASSLFVWEQYF. The DNA of the CDR3 is TGTGCCAGCAGTTTATTTGTTTGGGAGCAGTACTTC.

The J gene is TRBJ1-1, the V gene TRBV29-1; 10 positions agree with TRBD1. In germline, CDR1 is SQVTM, CDR2 ANQGSEA. The CDR3 spans 13 residues. Trimming removed 3 bases from V and 8 bases from J; junction bases left unmatched: 6. CDR3 protein: CSVDRGQGREAFF. The CDR3 nucleotides read TGCAGCGTTGACCGGGGACAGGGGAGGGAAGCTTTCTTT.

This clonotype showed up just a few times. The chain employs TRBV20-1 and TRBJ2-1; 11 bases are a match to TRBD1. CDR3 length: 10 amino acids. In germline, CDR1 is DFQATT, CDR2 SNEGSKA (reference sequence). Here the CDR3 reads CRLPGTGGFF. CDR3 DNA sequence: TGCAGGTTACCCGGGACAGGGGGGTTCTTC.

The rearrangement uses TRBV3-1 and TRBJ1-6; D is uncertain. Deletions cut 3 bases from V and 10 bases from J, with 16 bases between. The CDR3 runs to 15 residues. CDR1 is LGHDT, CDR2 YNNKEL, per germline (reference sequence). The DNA for the CDR3 is TGTGCCAGCAGCCACTGGACGGATGGAGGGTCACCCCTCCACTTT. Translated: CASSHWTDGGSPLHF.

The V call is TRBV29-1, the J call TRBJ1-1; possibly TRBD1 for D (5 bases). CDR1 is SQVTM and CDR2 is ANQGSEA in the germline V gene. The CDR3 covers 11 residues. Trimming took off 5 bases at V and 3 bases at J, with 7 bases between the two ends. The CDR3 sequence is CSVRGYTEAFF. DNA of the CDR3: TGCAGCGTTCGGGGCTACACTGAAGCTTTCTTT.

This clonotype was counted once. A much larger clone lies a single base off, so this may be a read error. This rearrangement joins TRBV6-5 to TRBJ2-3, with 10 bases aligning to TRBD2. CDR3 length: 15 residues. With 10 bases clipped from V and 5 bases from J, the junction kept 12 bases outside the gene matches. Germline V gene sequence: CDR1 MNHEY, CDR2 SVGAGI. The CDR3 sequence is CAITPSGRAVDTQYF. The CDR3 DNA sequence: TGTGCCATCACGCCGAGCGGGAGGGCCGTAGATACGCAGTATTTT.

In its sample, this clonotype was seen many times. The chain links TRBV12-3 or TRBV12-4 to TRBJ1-3; D is undetermined. The CDR3 totals 15 residues. V lost 7 bases and J lost 0, with 13 bases in between. Here the CDR3 reads CASNPTASSGNTIYF. The CDR3 DNA reads as TGTGCCAGCAACCCGACGGCGAGCTCTGGAAACACCATATATTTT.

The chain joins TRBV29-1 to TRBJ2-3, with D perhaps TRBD1 or TRBD2 (5 bases each). The CDR3 is made up of 14 amino acids. The germline V gene encodes CDR1 SQVTM and CDR2 ANQGSEA. V was pared by 1 base and J by 0 bases, with 8 bases between. The CDR3 DNA follows: TGCAGCGTTGAAGCCCGGGACAGCACAGATACGCAGTATTTT. Translation: CSVEARDSTDTQYF.

The CDR3, as DNA: TGTGCCAGCAGGGGGAGATTCGGCACTGAAGCTTTCTTT. This translates into CASRGRFGTEAFF. This chain links TRBV12-3 or TRBV12-4 with TRBJ1-1, with D uncertain. The germline V and J ends were trimmed by 6 bases and 4 bases, with 12 bases remaining between them. CDR3 size: 13 residues.